The 23 T cell receptor beta chains below all came from one sample that was sequenced in a study of blood T cell repertoires in COVID-19. Here immunoSEQ multiplex PCR was the method, and the copy in TCRdb shows in-frame clones only, minus some. This sample has around 150,000 clones, with 87% found just once. Specimen: peripheral blood. These receptors were taken from a woman aged 60-75 years who had recovered from COVID-19.

The sample holds one count of this clone. The V and J genes are TRBV27 and TRBJ2-2; no firm D call. This CDR3 has 15 residues. V dropped 5 bases and J dropped 2 bases, with 12 bases sitting between them. Germline V gives CDR1 MNHEY, CDR2 SMNVEV (reference sequence). This CDR3 is CASSEWAPNTGELFF. In DNA form, the CDR3 reads TGTGCCAGCAGTGAGTGGGCACCAAACACCGGGGAGCTGTTTTTT.

The chain recombines TRBV4-1 with TRBJ1-5, with TRBD1 identical over 8 bases. CDR3 length: 17 amino acids. The V gene's germline CDR1 is MGHRA and CDR2 YSYEKL. Trimming at V came to 0 bases and at J to 10 bases, leaving 14 bases not matched to a gene. DNA for the CDR3: TGCGCCAGCAGCCAAGAAGTCTCCACAGGGGGTTCTGGACCCCAGCATTTT. Translating it yields CASSQEVSTGGSGPQHF.

The chain uses TRBV4-1 and TRBJ2-5, with 8 positions matching TRBD1. Germline V gene sequence: CDR1 MGHRA, CDR2 YSYEKL. J was trimmed by 5 bases and V by 2 bases; bases with no gene match: 10. The CDR3 sequence is 16 residues long. The CDR3 protein is CASSQPTGASRETQYF. The DNA of the CDR3 is TGCGCCAGCAGCCAACCGACAGGGGCCAGCAGGGAGACCCAGTACTTC.

The V gene is TRBV4-2, the J gene TRBJ1-3; D uncertain. V was trimmed by 0 bases and J by 8 bases, leaving 11 bases between them. The CDR3 has 14 amino acids. The germline CDR1 and CDR2 sequences are LGHNA and YNFKEQ. The CDR3 DNA reads as TGTGCCAGCAGCCAAGAGGTACGAGGAGACACCATATATTTT. It encodes CASSQEVRGDTIYF.

The V gene is TRBV24-1, the J gene TRBJ1-2; 7 nucleotides line up with TRBD1. CDR3 size: 13 residues. Germline CDR1 KGHDR, CDR2 SFDVKD. V was pared by 9 bases and J by 1 base, with 4 bases of the junction left unmatched. The chain's CDR3 is CATPQGFNYGYTF. The CDR3, as DNA: TGTGCCACCCCACAGGGGTTTAACTATGGCTACACCTTC.

The rearrangement links TRBV5-4 to TRBJ2-5; the match to TRBD2 covers 10 bases. Unmatched junction bases numbered 4, after V lost 3 bases and J lost 5 bases. CDR3 length: 14 amino acids. Germline loops: CDR1 SGHNT, CDR2 YYREEE (reference sequence). The DNA for the CDR3 is TGTGCCAGCAGCTGGGGACTAGCGAGTGAGACCCAGTACTTC. Translation gives CASSWGLASETQYF.

The chain combines TRBV20-1 with TRBJ2-5; 9 bases agree with TRBD2. The CDR3 covers 16 residues. V dropped 3 bases and J dropped 7; count of bases not matched to a gene: 15. CDR1 is DFQATT and CDR2 is SNEGSKA in the germline V gene (reference sequence). The DNA for the CDR3 is TGCAGTGCTAGTCCCGCTCCGCGCGGGGGGGGTGGGACCCAGTACTTC. It specifies CSASPAPRGGGGTQYF.

The genes are TRBV7-6 and TRBJ2-7, with 10 positions matching TRBD1. Looked up from germline, CDR1 is SGHVS and CDR2 is FNYEAQ. Trimming at V came to 0 bases and at J to 2 bases, leaving 1 base not matched to a gene. This CDR3 spans 15 amino acids. The CDR3 loop is CASSLAGQGTYEQYF. DNA of the CDR3: TGTGCCAGCAGCTTAGCGGGACAGGGGACCTACGAGCAGTACTTC.

This rearrangement joins TRBV28 to TRBJ2-5, with D tentatively TRBD2 (5 bases). The V end lost 6 bases, the J end lost 3 bases, and 14 bases lay between the germline ends. The CDR3 runs to 14 residues. Looked up from germline, CDR1 is MDHEN and CDR2 is SYDVKM. The CDR3 reads CASSWRAFEETQYF. CDR3 coding DNA: TGTGCCAGCAGCTGGCGGGCCTTCGAAGAGACCCAGTACTTC.

Only one count was recorded for this clone. The rearrangement links TRBV5-6 to TRBJ1-2; D possibly corresponds to TRBD1 (5 bases). Germline loops: CDR1 SGHDT, CDR2 YYEEEE. V was trimmed by 7 bases and J by 2 bases, leaving 12 bases between them. The CDR3 is made up of 13 amino acids. CDR3 sequence reads: CASANQGNYGYTF. For the CDR3, the DNA is TGTGCCAGCGCTAACCAGGGCAACTATGGCTACACCTTC.

The V call is TRBV5-1, the J call TRBJ2-7; TRBD1 agrees at 7 bases. The CDR3 contains 18 residues. Germline CDR1 is SGHRS and CDR2 is YFSETQ. V was clipped by 0 bases and J by 0 bases; unmatched bases: 12. This chain's CDR3 is CASSLDKRYRGPSYEQYF. The CDR3 DNA sequence: TGCGCCAGCAGCTTGGATAAGCGTTACAGGGGCCCCTCCTACGAGCAGTACTTC.

V gene TRBV2 combines with J gene TRBJ2-5; 7 nucleotides align to TRBD1. The CDR3 is 14 amino acids. V was pared by 2 bases and J by 5 bases, with 5 bases of the junction left unmatched. Germline CDR1 and CDR2: SNHLY and FYNNEI. The CDR3 loop reads CASSEKTGSETQYF. CDR3 nucleotides: TGTGCCAGCAGTGAAAAGACAGGGTCGGAGACCCAGTACTTC.

The V gene is TRBV11-2, the J gene TRBJ2-1; 8 bases fit TRBD2. CDR3 length: 15 amino acids. CDR1 is SGHAT and CDR2 is FQNNGV in the germline V gene. V lost 6 bases to trimming and J lost 5 bases; unmatched junction nucleotides: 9. Here the CDR3 reads CASRPTSGGNNEQFF. The CDR3 DNA is TGTGCCAGCAGACCCACTAGCGGAGGAAACAATGAGCAGTTCTTC.

This clone was counted once. The gene calls are TRBV5-1 and TRBJ1-4; D gene unclear. The V gene's germline CDR1 is SGHRS and CDR2 YFSETQ. This CDR3 contains 11 residues. The CDR3 nucleotides are TGCGTCCTGGGCGGGAATGAAAAACTGTTTTTT. Residues: CVLGGNEKLFF.

The rearrangement uses TRBV7-8 and TRBJ1-1, with D possibly being TRBD1 (6 bases). With 1 base removed from V and 1 base from J, the gap between germline ends came to 10 bases. CDR3 length: 15 amino acids. CDR1 and CDR2 (germline): SGHVS, FQNEAQ. The CDR3 DNA reads TGTGCCAGCAGCTTAGGGGACACCAGGAACACTGAAGCTTTCTTT. Translation gives CASSLGDTRNTEAFF.

The genes are TRBV24-1 and TRBJ1-2; D perhaps matches TRBD1 (5 bases). The germline gives CDR1 KGHDR, CDR2 SFDVKD. The CDR3 consists of 13 residues. Between the trimmed V and J ends, which lost 6 bases and 4 bases, there was a span of 11 bases. The CDR3 spells CATSPGDSYGYTF. The CDR3 bases are TGTGCCACCAGTCCGGGGGATAGCTATGGCTACACCTTC.

The rearrangement links TRBV28 to TRBJ2-4, with a possible D match to TRBD1 (6 bases). Germline CDR1 MDHEN, CDR2 SYDVKM. This CDR3 comprises 15 residues. V was clipped by 3 bases and J by 2 bases, with 11 bases between them. CDR3 DNA: TGTGCCAGCAGTTTTGAGGGGGTTTCCAAAAACATTCAGTACTTC. This encodes CASSFEGVSKNIQYF.

The rearrangement uses TRBV6-5 and TRBJ2-7; possibly TRBD2 for D (5 bases). Germline values: CDR1 MNHEY, CDR2 SVGAGI. CDR3 length equals 15 residues. The germline V and J ends were trimmed by 8 bases and 1 base, with 18 bases remaining between them. The chain's CDR3 is CASSGSGIGSYEQYF. CDR3 sequence (DNA): TGTGCCAGCTCCGGGTCCGGGATAGGGTCCTACGAGCAGTACTTC.

The chain is built from TRBV5-1 and TRBJ1-6, with a possible D match to TRBD1 (6 bases). This CDR3 contains 14 residues. The V and J ends lost 0 bases and 10 bases respectively, with 11 bases between them. The germline CDR1 and CDR2 sequences are SGHRS and YFSETQ. CDR3 sequence reads: CASSLGQVGSPLHF. Written as DNA, the CDR3 is TGCGCCAGCAGCTTGGGACAGGTGGGGTCACCCCTCCACTTT.

This chain uses TRBV28 with TRBJ1-5; 7 nucleotides match TRBD1. The CDR3 runs to 15 residues. In germline, CDR1 is MDHEN, CDR2 SYDVKM. V lost 8 bases and J lost 2; bases outside the gene matches: 9. CDR3 loop: CASLTSGQGNQPQHF. In nucleotides, the CDR3 is TGTGCCAGCCTAACATCCGGACAGGGCAATCAGCCCCAGCATTTT.

The chain joins TRBV4-3 to TRBJ1-4; D ambiguous. V dropped 5 bases and J dropped 0 bases, with 16 bases sitting between them. This CDR3 is 17 amino acids long. Germline-derived CDR1 and CDR2 are LGHNA and YSLEER. CDR3 amino acids: CASSSIETPSTNEKLFF. In DNA form, the CDR3 reads TGCGCCAGCAGCTCCATAGAGACACCATCAACTAATGAAAAACTGTTTTTT.

The genes are TRBV6-6 and TRBJ1-6, with 8 positions matching TRBD1. The CDR3 has 16 residues. V dropped 5 bases and J dropped 7; count of bases not matched to a gene: 10. The germline CDR1 and CDR2 sequences are MNHNY and SVGAGI (reference sequence). CDR3 sequence reads: CASSITGTGGNSPLHF. DNA for the CDR3: TGTGCCAGCAGTATAACTGGGACAGGCGGAAATTCACCCCTCCACTTT.

This chain uses TRBV5-1 with TRBJ1-1; D might be TRBD1 (6 bases). The CDR3 extends over 13 amino acids. The V end lost 0 bases, the J end lost 4 bases, and 7 bases lay between the germline ends. The V gene's germline CDR1 is SGHRS and CDR2 YFSETQ. DNA for the CDR3: TGCGCCAGCAGCTTGGAAGGGGGCACTGAAGCTTTCTTT. Protein: CASSLEGGTEAFF.